This T cell receptor beta chain is drawn from a study of control samples from healthy donors and cancer patients. This CDR3 is built from 13 residues. The germline CDR1 and CDR2 sequences are SGHNT and YYREEE (reference sequence). V lost 0 bases to trimming and J lost 5 bases, with 8 bases between them. Sequencing used immunoSEQ multiplex PCR; TCRdb keeps in-frame clones, though not all of them. The top ten hold roughly 1.6% of the sample, which has roughly 220,000 clones, around 94% seen once. The specimen was blood. The chain combines TRBV5-4 with TRBJ1-1, with a tentative D call TRBD1 (6 bases). The sequence was obtained from a man between 50 and 59 years old in good health. The CDR3: CASSLDRATEAFF. The DNA for the CDR3 is TGTGCCAGCAGCTTGGACAGGGCAACTGAAGCTTTCTTT.